A single sample gave rise to the 22 T cell receptor beta chains below, sequenced in a study of blood T cell repertoires in COVID-19 (dated by TCRdb to the early 2020s). Library preparation employed the immunoSEQ multiplex PCR assay. As stored in TCRdb, this immuneACCESS dataset retains in-frame rearrangements with V and J assigned. A fraction of the clones does not appear; measured against another copy, unresolved V genes explain less than half of the discrepancy, and the remainder lacks a known reason. For this sample the table gives roughly 140,000 clones, of which 80% to 90% were detected only once. The ten largest clonotypes hold 15% of the sample. Material for sequencing was peripheral blood. The receptor set was obtained from a woman aged 35 to 49 with acute or convalescent COVID-19.

This clone was picked up one time. The V call is TRBV28, the J call TRBJ2-2, with 10 positions matching TRBD1. Germline CDR1 reads MDHEN; CDR2 reads SYDVKM. The CDR3 runs to 15 residues. The V and J ends lost 6 bases and 7 bases, in that order; junction bases with no gene match: 8. The CDR3 loop reads CASRTGTGAVGELFF. The CDR3 bases are TGTGCCAGCAGAACCGGGACAGGGGCGGTCGGGGAGCTGTTTTTT.

V usage is TRBV12-3 or TRBV12-4 and J usage is TRBJ2-7, with D possibly TRBD2 on 5 matching bases. The V and J ends lost 5 bases and 7 bases respectively, with 15 bases between them. This CDR3 has 13 amino acids. The DNA of the CDR3 is TGTGCCAGCAGTCCCGACACGCCGGGGGAGCAGTACTTC. Protein product: CASSPDTPGEQYF.

This chain links TRBV30 with TRBJ2-7; TRBD2 aligns across 9 bases. V shed 0 bases and J 2 bases; nucleotides not matched to a gene: 5. CDR1 is GTSNPN and CDR2 is SVGIG in the germline V gene (reference sequence). This CDR3 is built from 15 residues. The DNA for the CDR3 is TGTGCCTGGAGTGTGGGGCTAGCGGGGACCTACGAGCAGTACTTC. Translation gives CAWSVGLAGTYEQYF. Full variable domain (missing parts from reference TRBV30 and TRBJ2-7): SQTIHQWPATLVQPVGSPLSLECTVEGTSNPNLYWYRQAAGRGLQLLFYSVGIGQISSEVPQNLSASRPQDRQFILSSKKLLLSDSGFYLCAWSVGLAGTYEQYFGPGTRLTVT.

This chain uses TRBV7-3 with TRBJ2-1; 9 nucleotides match TRBD2. The germline CDR1 and CDR2 sequences are SGHTA and FQGTGA. Trimming cost V 4 bases and J 0 bases; bases outside gene matches: 1. This CDR3 spans 15 amino acids. CDR3 coding DNA: TGTGCCAGCAGCTATAGCGGGAGCTCCTACAATGAGCAGTTCTTC. It yields the protein CASSYSGSSYNEQFF.

The chain is built from TRBV27 and TRBJ2-1, with 8 bases that match TRBD1. V shed 2 bases, J shed 8 bases, and the junction held 14 bases outside the gene matches. Germline V lookup: CDR1 MNHEY, CDR2 SMNVEV (reference sequence). This CDR3 spans 17 amino acids. In nucleotides, the CDR3 is TGTGCCAGCAGTTTAAACTTTTTCGGCAGGGGGCTGGATGAGCAGTTCTTC. Protein sequence: CASSLNFFGRGLDEQFF.

V gene TRBV6-5 combines with J gene TRBJ1-4; D might be TRBD1 (5 bases). With 5 bases removed from V and 8 bases from J, the gap between germline ends came to 18 bases. This CDR3 comprises 15 residues. Germline assignment: CDR1 MNHEY and CDR2 SVGAGI. CDR3 amino acids: CASSRTRDLREKLFF. The DNA of the CDR3 is TGTGCCAGCAGTCGTACCCGGGACTTGAGGGAAAAACTGTTTTTT.

The V and J genes are TRBV30 and TRBJ2-5; 7 bases match TRBD1. The CDR3 consists of 12 residues. The ends lost 2 bases at V and 7 bases at J; junction bases unmatched: 4. Germline V CDR1 and CDR2: GTSNPN, SVGIG (reference sequence). The CDR3 DNA reads TGTGCCTGGAGTAAGGGGGCAGGGACCCAGTACTTC. Protein product: CAWSKGAGTQYF.

The chain joins TRBV7-8 to TRBJ2-7; possible D gene TRBD1, 6 bases. Germline CDR1 SGHVS, CDR2 FQNEAQ. V lost 3 bases, J lost 0 bases, and 12 bases lay in between. This CDR3 comprises 15 residues. CDR3 region: CASSLGDTYSYEQYF. The CDR3 bases are TGTGCCAGCAGCTTGGGGGACACGTACTCCTACGAGCAGTACTTC.

The V gene is TRBV28, the J gene TRBJ1-2, with D possibly matching TRBD1 (6 bases). With 4 bases removed from V and 2 bases from J, the gap between germline ends came to 11 bases. The germline V gene encodes CDR1 MDHEN and CDR2 SYDVKM. This CDR3 region has 14 residues. The CDR3 DNA reads TGTGCCAGCAGTTACATACAGGGAAACTATGGCTACACCTTC. It codes for CASSYIQGNYGYTF.

CDR3: CATSGPQVPDTQYF. In DNA form, the CDR3 reads TGTGCCACCAGTGGACCACAGGTCCCAGATACGCAGTATTTT. The genes are TRBV24-1 and TRBJ2-3; D is perhaps TRBD1 (5 bases). V was clipped by 5 bases and J by 4 bases, with 12 bases between them. Germline V gene lookup returns CDR1 KGHDR and CDR2 SFDVKD. This CDR3 comprises 14 residues.

V and J are TRBV11-2 and TRBJ1-6; the match to TRBD1 covers 10 bases. V gave up 4 bases and J gave up 6 bases; unmatched junction bases: 6. The germline V gene has CDR1 SGHAT and CDR2 FQNNGV. The CDR3 has 16 residues. The CDR3 coding sequence is TGTGCCAGCAGCTGGAGGACAGGGGGTGGTAATTCACCCCTCCACTTT. Protein product: CASSWRTGGGNSPLHF. The whole variable domain, remainder taken from reference TRBV11-2 and TRBJ1-6, is EAGVAQSPRYKIIEKRQSVAFWCNPISGHATLYWYQQILGQGPKLLIQFQNNGVVDDSQLPKDRFSAERLKGVDSTLKIQPAKLEDSAVYLCASSWRTGGGNSPLHFGNGTRLTVT.

The chain uses TRBV5-1 and TRBJ2-3, with D perhaps matching TRBD1 (6 bases). Germline V gene lookup returns CDR1 SGHRS and CDR2 YFSETQ. Trimming removed 0 bases from V and 3 bases from J, with 8 bases in between. The CDR3 has 14 residues. For the CDR3, the DNA is TGCGCCAGCAGCTTGGGACAGGTAACAGATACGCAGTATTTT. Its translation: CASSLGQVTDTQYF. Filled out from reference TRBV5-1 and TRBJ2-3, the complete variable domain reads KAGVTQTPRYLIKTRGQQVTLSCSPISGHRSVSWYQQTPGQGLQFLFEYFSETQRNKGNFPGRFSGRQFSNSRSEMNVSTLELGDSALYLCASSLGQVTDTQYFGPGTRLTVL.

The rearrangement joins TRBV3-1 (or the pseudogene TRBV3-2) to TRBJ1-1; no clear D. In germline, CDR1 is LGHDT, CDR2 YNNKEL (reference sequence). CDR3 length equals 12 residues. With 5 bases removed from V and 5 bases from J, the gap between germline ends came to 9 bases. The CDR3 DNA reads as TGTGCCAGCAGCTTGGCAGGAACTGAAGCTTTCTTT. This translates into CASSLAGTEAFF.

V gene TRBV4-2 combines with J gene TRBJ2-7; TRBD2 aligns across 7 bases. CDR3 length equals 17 residues. Germline-derived CDR1 and CDR2 are LGHNA and YNFKEQ. V shed 4 bases and J 0 bases; nucleotides not matched to a gene: 12. The CDR3 spells CASSPESMSGVSYEQYF. The CDR3 coding sequence is TGTGCCAGCAGCCCAGAGAGTATGAGCGGGGTCTCCTACGAGCAGTACTTC.

The V gene is TRBV5-6, the J gene TRBJ1-6; 7 bases are a match to TRBD1. V lost 2 bases, J lost 9 bases, and 2 bases stayed unmatched. CDR3 size: 13 residues. Germline V lookup: CDR1 SGHDT, CDR2 YYEEEE. The CDR3 here is CASSFRQGSPLHF. The CDR3 DNA reads as TGTGCCAGCAGCTTTAGACAGGGTTCACCCCTCCACTTT.

V usage is TRBV30 and J usage is TRBJ2-1; D ambiguous. The CDR3 is made up of 15 amino acids. V lost 2 bases and J lost 0, with 11 bases in between. CDR1 is GTSNPN and CDR2 is SVGIG in the germline V gene (reference sequence). CDR3 sequence reads: CAWSLGVSSYNEQFF. CDR3 DNA: TGTGCCTGGAGTCTCGGAGTTAGCTCCTACAATGAGCAGTTCTTC.

The chain links TRBV15 to TRBJ2-5; no definite D call. Deletions cut 3 bases from V and 2 bases from J, with 7 bases between. Germline-derived CDR1 and CDR2 are LNHNV and YYDKDF (reference sequence). CDR3 size: 13 residues. CDR3 bases: TGTGCCACCAGCAGGAGACTTCAAGAGACCCAGTACTTC. The encoded protein is CATSRRLQETQYF.

This clone occurred a few times. The chain joins TRBV30 to TRBJ1-3; no definite D call. Trimming removed 0 bases from V and 5 bases from J, with 8 bases in between. CDR1 is GTSNPN and CDR2 is SVGIG in the germline V gene (reference sequence). The CDR3 has 13 amino acids. The CDR3 loop is CAWSVSVRNTIYF. The CDR3 coding sequence is TGTGCCTGGAGTGTCTCGGTTCGAAACACCATATATTTT. Variable domain in full (rest from reference TRBV30 and TRBJ1-3): SQTIHQWPATLVQPVGSPLSLECTVEGTSNPNLYWYRQAAGRGLQLLFYSVGIGQISSEVPQNLSASRPQDRQFILSSKKLLLSDSGFYLCAWSVSVRNTIYFGEGSWLTVV.

The rearrangement joins TRBV19 to TRBJ2-1; TRBD1 aligns across 7 bases. V was clipped by 3 bases and J by 4 bases; unmatched bases: 6. Germline values: CDR1 LNHDA, CDR2 SQIVND (reference sequence). The CDR3 is made up of 15 amino acids. CDR3 DNA: TGTGCCAGTAGTATCGGTGACAGGGCATACAATGAGCAGTTCTTC. Translation: CASSIGDRAYNEQFF.

The rearrangement uses TRBV6-1 and TRBJ2-2; 10 bases agree with TRBD1. CDR1 and CDR2 from the germline V gene are MNHNS and SASEGT. This CDR3 spans 16 amino acids. J gave up 3 bases and V 3 bases, and 4 bases lay outside the gene matches. CDR3 in amino acids: CASSDPGQGHTGELFF. CDR3 in DNA: TGTGCCAGCAGTGACCCGGGACAGGGGCACACCGGGGAGCTGTTTTTT.

V usage is TRBV5-1 and J usage is TRBJ2-4; perhaps TRBD2 as D (5 bases). CDR3 length: 17 residues. V was shortened by 2 bases and J by 1 base, with 16 bases between the two germline ends. Germline CDR1 is SGHRS and CDR2 is YFSETQ. CDR3 sequence: CASSFSVDFNAKNIQYF. CDR3 coding DNA: TGCGCCAGCAGCTTTAGTGTGGACTTTAACGCCAAAAACATTCAGTACTTC.

The chain combines TRBV7-2 with TRBJ1-4; perhaps TRBD1 as D (5 bases). The CDR3 is 14 residues long. From germline, CDR1 is SGHTA and CDR2 FQGNSA. V lost 5 bases to trimming and J lost 4 bases, with 11 bases between them. CDR3 amino acids: CASSLDSNNEKLFF. The CDR3 coding sequence is TGTGCCAGCAGCCTCGACAGCAATAATGAAAAACTGTTTTTT.